This T cell receptor (beta chain) stems from a study of ipilimumab plus nivolumab after autologous stem cell transplantation. The wider study: Median doses per patient: roughly five ipilimumab, under 10 nivolumab. The DLBCL cohort had primary refractory and relapsed disease, with 18-month progression-free survival of approximately 87% and 28%. Findings of the study overall: Authors suggest TCR repertoire, Treg phenotype and gut microbiota support further study.

The V gene's germline CDR1 is SGHVS and CDR2 FQNEAQ. The CDR3 is 14 residues long. Trimming shortened V by 3 bases and J by 7 bases, and 12 bases separated the two germline ends. In the case of this clone: What it binds is not known.

Starting 14 to 28 days after autologous transplant, ipilimumab 1 mg/kg was given. Sequencing was performed with immunoSEQ multiplex PCR; in TCRdb, only in-frame clones are kept and a portion is missing. The data hold about 83,000 clones, with nearly 85% observed a single time. The specimen was PBMCs, collected in a trial of ipilimumab plus nivolumab as post-transplant consolidation. The chain couples TRBV7-8 to TRBJ1-4; possibly TRBD1 for D (5 bases). The origin of this receptor is a male donor with diffuse large B-cell lymphoma. DNA for the CDR3: TGTGCCAGCAGCTTGTTGGGGGGTACTGAAAAACTGTTTTTT. Residues: CASSLLGGTEKLFF.